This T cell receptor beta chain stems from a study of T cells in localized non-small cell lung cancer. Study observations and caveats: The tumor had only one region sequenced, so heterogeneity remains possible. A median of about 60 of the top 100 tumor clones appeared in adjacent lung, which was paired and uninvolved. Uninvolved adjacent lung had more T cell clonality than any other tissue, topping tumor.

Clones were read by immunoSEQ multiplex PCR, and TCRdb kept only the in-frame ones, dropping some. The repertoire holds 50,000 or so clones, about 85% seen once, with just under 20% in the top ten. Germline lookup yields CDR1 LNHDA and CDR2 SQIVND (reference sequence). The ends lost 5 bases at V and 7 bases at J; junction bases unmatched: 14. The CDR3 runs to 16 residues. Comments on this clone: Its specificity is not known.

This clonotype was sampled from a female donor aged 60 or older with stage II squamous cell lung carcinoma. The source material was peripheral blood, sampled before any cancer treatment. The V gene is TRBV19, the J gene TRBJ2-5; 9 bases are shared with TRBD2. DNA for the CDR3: TGTGCCAGTAGTCCCCTCCGCGGCGGGGGGGAGGGGACCCAGTACTTC. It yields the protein CASSPLRGGGEGTQYF. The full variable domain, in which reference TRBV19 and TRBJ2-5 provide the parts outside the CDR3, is DGGITQSPKYLFRKEGQNVTLSCEQNLNHDAMYWYRQDPGQGLRLIYYSQIVNDFQKGDIAEGYSVSREKKESFPLTVTSAQKNPTAFYLCASSPLRGGGEGTQYFGPGTRLLVL.